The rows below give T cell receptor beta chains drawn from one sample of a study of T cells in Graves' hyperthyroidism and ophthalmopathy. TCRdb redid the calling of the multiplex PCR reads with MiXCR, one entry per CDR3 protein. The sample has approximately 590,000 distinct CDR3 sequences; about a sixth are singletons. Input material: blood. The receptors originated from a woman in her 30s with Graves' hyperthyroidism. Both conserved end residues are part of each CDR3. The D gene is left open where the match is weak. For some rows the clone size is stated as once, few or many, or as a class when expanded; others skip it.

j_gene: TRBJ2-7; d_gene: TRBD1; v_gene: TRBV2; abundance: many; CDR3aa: CASSEGRDRVYEQYF; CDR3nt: TGTGCCAGCAGTGAAGGTAGGGACAGGGTCTACGAGCAGTACTTC
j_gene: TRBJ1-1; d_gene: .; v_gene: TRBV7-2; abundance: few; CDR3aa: CASSLPTVQAFF; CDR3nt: TGTGCCAGCAGCCTACCGACTGTACAAGCTTTCTTT
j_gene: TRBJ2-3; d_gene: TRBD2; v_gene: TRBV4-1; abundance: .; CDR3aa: CASSPRLAPLTDTQYF; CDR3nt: TGCGCCAGCAGCCCCCGACTAGCCCCGTTAACAGATACGCAGTATTTT
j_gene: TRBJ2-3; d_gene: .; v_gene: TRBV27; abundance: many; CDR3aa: CASSYGQLTDTQYF; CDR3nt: TGTGCCAGCAGTTACGGGCAGCTCACAGATACGCAGTATTTT
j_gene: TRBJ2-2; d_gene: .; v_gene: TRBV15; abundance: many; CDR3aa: CATSRRENTGELFF; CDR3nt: TGTGCCACCAGCAGGCGGGAGAACACCGGGGAGCTGTTTTTT
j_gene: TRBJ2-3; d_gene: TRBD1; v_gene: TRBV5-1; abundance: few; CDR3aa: CASKWTGVTDTQYF; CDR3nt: TGCGCCAGCAAATGGACAGGGGTCACAGATACGCAGTATTTT
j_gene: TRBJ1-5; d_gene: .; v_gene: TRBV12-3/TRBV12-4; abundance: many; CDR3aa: CASSPTARGVNQPQHF; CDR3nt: TGTGCCAGCAGTCCGACGGCCAGGGGTGTCAATCAGCCCCAGCATTTT
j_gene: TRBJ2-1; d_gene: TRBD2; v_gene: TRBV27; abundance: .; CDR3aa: CASSPVLAQREMVNEQFF; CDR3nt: TGTGCCAGCAGTCCAGTTCTAGCTCAGCGGGAGATGGTCAATGAGCAGTTCTTC
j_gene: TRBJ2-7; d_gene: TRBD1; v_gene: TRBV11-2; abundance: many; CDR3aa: CASSLGQGGEYF; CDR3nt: TGTGCCAGCAGCCTCGGACAGGGCGGAGAGTACTTC
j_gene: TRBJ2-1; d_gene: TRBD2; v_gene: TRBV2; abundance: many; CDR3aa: CASRKAGAYNEQFF; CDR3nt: TGTGCCAGCAGGAAAGCGGGGGCTTACAATGAGCAGTTCTTC
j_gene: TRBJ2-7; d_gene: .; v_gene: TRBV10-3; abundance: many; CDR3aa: CAIRSGSSRAYEQYF; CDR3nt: TGTGCCATCAGGTCAGGGAGCTCTCGGGCCTACGAGCAGTACTTC
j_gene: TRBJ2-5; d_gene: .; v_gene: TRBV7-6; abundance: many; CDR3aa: CASSRTGNQETQYF; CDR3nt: TGTGCCAGCAGCCGAACAGGAAACCAAGAGACCCAGTACTTC
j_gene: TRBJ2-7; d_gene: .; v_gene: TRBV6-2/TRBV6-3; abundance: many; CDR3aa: CASSYPPQFGQYF; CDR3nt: TGTGCCAGCAGTTACCCCCCTCAGTTCGGGCAGTACTTC
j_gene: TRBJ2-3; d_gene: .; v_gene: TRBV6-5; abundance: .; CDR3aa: CASSYQQGGTDTQYF; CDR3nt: TGTGCCAGCAGTTACCAACAGGGAGGGACAGATACGCAGTATTTT
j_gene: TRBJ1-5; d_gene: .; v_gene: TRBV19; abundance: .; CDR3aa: CASSTPGIAQPQHF; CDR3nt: TGTGCCAGTAGTACCCCAGGGATCGCTCAGCCCCAGCATTTT
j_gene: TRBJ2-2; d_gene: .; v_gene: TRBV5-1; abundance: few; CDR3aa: CASSPPRREGTGELFF; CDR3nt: TGCGCCAGCAGCCCCCCCCGAAGGGAAGGCACCGGGGAGCTGTTTTTT
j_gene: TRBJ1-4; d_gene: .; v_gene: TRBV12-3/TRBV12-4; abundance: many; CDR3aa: CASSRQRTNEKLFF; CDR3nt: TGTGCCAGCAGCCGTCAGAGGACTAATGAAAAACTGTTTTTT
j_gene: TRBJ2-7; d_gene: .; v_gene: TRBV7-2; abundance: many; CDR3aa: CASSPVLGSGEQYF; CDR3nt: TGTGCCAGCAGCCCGGTGTTGGGTAGCGGAGAGCAGTACTTC
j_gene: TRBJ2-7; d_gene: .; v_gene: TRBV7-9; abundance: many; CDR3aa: CASSSASENPYEQYF; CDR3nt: TGTGCCAGCAGCTCGGCCTCGGAAAACCCCTACGAGCAGTACTTC
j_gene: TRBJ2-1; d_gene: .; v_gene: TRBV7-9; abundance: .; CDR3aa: CASSPQGPDYNEQFF; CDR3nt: TGTGCCAGCAGCCCTCAGGGACCCGATTACAATGAGCAGTTCTTC
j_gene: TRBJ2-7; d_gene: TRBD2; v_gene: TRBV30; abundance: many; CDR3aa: CACLSAGGPNEQYF; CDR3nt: TGTGCCTGCCTCTCAGCGGGAGGGCCGAATGAGCAGTACTTC
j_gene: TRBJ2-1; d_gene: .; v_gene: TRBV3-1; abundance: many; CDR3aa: CASSQSALWIEGGDEQFF; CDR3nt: TGTGCCAGCAGCCAATCCGCATTATGGATTGAGGGGGGCGATGAGCAGTTCTTC
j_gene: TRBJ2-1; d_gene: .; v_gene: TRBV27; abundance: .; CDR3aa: CASRDGPGNEQFF; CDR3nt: TGTGCCAGCAGGGACGGACCAGGCAATGAGCAGTTCTTC
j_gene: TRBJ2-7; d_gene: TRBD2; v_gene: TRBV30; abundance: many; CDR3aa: CAWKASGTSSYEQYF; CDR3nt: TGTGCCTGGAAAGCTAGCGGGACCTCCTCCTACGAGCAGTACTTC
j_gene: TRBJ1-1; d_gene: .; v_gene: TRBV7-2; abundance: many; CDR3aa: CASSAPFFEAFF; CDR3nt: TGTGCCAGCAGCGCCCCCTTCTTTGAAGCTTTCTTT
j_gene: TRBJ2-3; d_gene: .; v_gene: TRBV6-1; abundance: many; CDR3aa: CASSEQGTDTQYF; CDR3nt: TGTGCCAGCAGTGAGCAGGGCACAGATACGCAGTATTTT
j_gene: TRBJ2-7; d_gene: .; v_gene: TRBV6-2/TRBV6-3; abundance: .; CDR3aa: CASSYWGYEQYF; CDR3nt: TGTGCCAGCAGTTACTGGGGCTACGAGCAGTACTTC
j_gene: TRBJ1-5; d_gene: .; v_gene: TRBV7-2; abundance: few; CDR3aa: CASSSLAGDNQPQHF; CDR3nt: TGTGCCAGCAGCTCATTGGCAGGGGACAATCAGCCCCAGCATTTT
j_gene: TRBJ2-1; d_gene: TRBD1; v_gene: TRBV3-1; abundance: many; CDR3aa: CASSQGQGEQFF; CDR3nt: TGTGCCAGCAGCCAAGGACAGGGGGAGCAGTTCTTC
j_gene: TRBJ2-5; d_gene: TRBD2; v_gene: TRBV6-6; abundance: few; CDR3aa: CASSYLGRDQETQYF; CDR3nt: TGTGCCAGCAGTTACCTCGGGAGGGACCAAGAGACCCAGTACTTC
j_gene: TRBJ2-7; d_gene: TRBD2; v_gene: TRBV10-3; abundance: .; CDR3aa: CATTPRSGNTYEQYF; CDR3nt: TGTGCCACCACTCCTAGGAGCGGGAACACCTACGAGCAGTACTTC
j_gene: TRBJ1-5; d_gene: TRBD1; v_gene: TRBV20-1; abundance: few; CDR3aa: CSAWDRATMEPQHF; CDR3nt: TGCAGTGCTTGGGACAGGGCCACCATGGAGCCCCAGCATTTT
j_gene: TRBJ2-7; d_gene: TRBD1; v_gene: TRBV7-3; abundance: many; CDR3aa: CASSRSGQVSYEQYF; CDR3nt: TGTGCCAGCAGCCGCTCTGGACAGGTTTCCTACGAGCAGTACTTC
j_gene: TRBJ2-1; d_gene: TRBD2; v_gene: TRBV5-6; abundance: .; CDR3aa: CASSLGLAGRSSEQFF; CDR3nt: TGTGCCAGCAGCTTGGGACTAGCGGGACGGAGTAGTGAGCAGTTCTTC
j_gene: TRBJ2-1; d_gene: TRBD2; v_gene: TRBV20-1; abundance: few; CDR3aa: CSANIAGTSTDNEQFF; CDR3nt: TGCAGTGCTAACATTGCCGGGACTAGTACGGATAATGAGCAGTTCTTC
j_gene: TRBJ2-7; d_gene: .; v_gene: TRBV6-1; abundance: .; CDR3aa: CASSETSHRRTPYEQYF; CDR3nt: TGTGCCAGCAGTGAAACCAGCCACAGAAGAACCCCCTACGAGCAGTACTTC
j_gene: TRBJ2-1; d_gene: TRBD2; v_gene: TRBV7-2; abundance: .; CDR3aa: CASSTRTSGSGEQFF; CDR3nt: TGTGCCAGCAGCACCAGGACTAGCGGGAGTGGTGAGCAGTTCTTC
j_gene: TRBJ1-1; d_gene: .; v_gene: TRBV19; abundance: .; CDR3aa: CASSIDISGIAEAFF; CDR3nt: TGTGCCAGTAGTATAGATATTTCAGGGATCGCTGAAGCTTTCTTT
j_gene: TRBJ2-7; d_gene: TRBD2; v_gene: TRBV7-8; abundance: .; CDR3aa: CASSLSGPGTSGSYEQYF; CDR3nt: TGTGCCAGCAGCTTATCCGGGCCCGGGACTAGCGGAAGCTACGAGCAGTACTTC
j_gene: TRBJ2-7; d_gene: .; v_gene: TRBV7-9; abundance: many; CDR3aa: CASRPGTGSLQQYF; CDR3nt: TGTGCCAGCAGACCCGGGACTGGTTCGTTACAGCAGTACTTC
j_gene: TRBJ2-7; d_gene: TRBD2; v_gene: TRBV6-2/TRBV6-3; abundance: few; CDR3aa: CASNGLALYEQYF; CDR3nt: TGTGCCAGCAACGGACTAGCGTTATACGAGCAGTACTTC
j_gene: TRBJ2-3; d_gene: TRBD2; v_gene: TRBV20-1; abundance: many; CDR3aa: CSARDPGGFTDTQYF; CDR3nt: TGCAGTGCTAGAGATCCGGGGGGATTCACAGATACGCAGTATTTT
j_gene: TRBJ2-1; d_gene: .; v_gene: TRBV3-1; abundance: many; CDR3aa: CASSPDSNNEQFF; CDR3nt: TGTGCCAGCAGCCCGGACAGCAACAATGAGCAGTTCTTC
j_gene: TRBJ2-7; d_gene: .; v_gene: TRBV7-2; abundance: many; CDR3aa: CASSFPGHSYEQYF; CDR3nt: TGTGCCAGCAGCTTCCCAGGACACTCCTACGAGCAGTACTTC
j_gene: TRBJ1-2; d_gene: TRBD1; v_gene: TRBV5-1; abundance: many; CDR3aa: CASSLFQGAYGYTF; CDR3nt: TGCGCCAGCAGCTTGTTCCAGGGGGCGTATGGCTACACCTTC
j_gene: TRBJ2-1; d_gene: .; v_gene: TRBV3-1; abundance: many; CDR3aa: CASSQDKGSYNEQFF; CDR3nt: TGTGCCAGCAGCCAAGATAAGGGGTCCTACAATGAGCAGTTCTTC
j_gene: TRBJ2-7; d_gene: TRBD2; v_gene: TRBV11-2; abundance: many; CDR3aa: CASSLESGRTYEQYF; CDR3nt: TGTGCCAGCAGCTTAGAAAGCGGGAGAACCTACGAGCAGTACTTC
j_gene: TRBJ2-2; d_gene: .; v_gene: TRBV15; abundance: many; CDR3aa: CATSRDDYTGELFF; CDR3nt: TGTGCCACCAGCAGAGATGATTACACCGGGGAGCTGTTTTTT
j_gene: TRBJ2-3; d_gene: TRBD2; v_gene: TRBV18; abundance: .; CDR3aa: CASSPLAGGPSDTQYF; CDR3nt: TGTGCCAGCTCACCACTAGCGGGAGGGCCGTCAGATACGCAGTATTTT
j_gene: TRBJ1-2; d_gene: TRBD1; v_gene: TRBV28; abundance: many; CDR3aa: CASSFAGQNGYTF; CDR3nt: TGTGCCAGCAGTTTCGCGGGACAGAATGGCTACACCTTC
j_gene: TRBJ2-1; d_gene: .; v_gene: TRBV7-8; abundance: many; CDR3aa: CASSFPGTTEQFF; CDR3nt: TGTGCCAGCAGCTTCCCAGGAACGACTGAGCAGTTCTTC
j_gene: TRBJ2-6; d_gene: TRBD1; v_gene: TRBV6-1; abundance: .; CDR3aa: CASTPGQAYSGANVLTF; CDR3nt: TGTGCCAGCACCCCGGGACAGGCTTACTCTGGGGCCAACGTCCTGACTTTC
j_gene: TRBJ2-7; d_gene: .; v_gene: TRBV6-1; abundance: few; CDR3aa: CASTGIYEQYF; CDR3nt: TGTGCCAGCACTGGGATCTACGAGCAGTACTTC
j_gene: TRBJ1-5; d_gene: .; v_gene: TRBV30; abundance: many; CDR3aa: CAWSLRNQPQHF; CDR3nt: TGTGCCTGGTCCCTGCGAAATCAGCCCCAGCATTTT
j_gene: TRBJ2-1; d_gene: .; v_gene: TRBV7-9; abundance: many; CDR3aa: CASGPNEQFF; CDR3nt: TGTGCCAGCGGCCCCAATGAGCAGTTCTTC
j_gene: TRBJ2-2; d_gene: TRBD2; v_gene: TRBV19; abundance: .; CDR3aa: CASSPRGLAGEGNTGELFF; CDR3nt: TGTGCCAGTAGTCCCCGGGGACTAGCGGGAGAAGGTAACACCGGGGAGCTGTTTTTT
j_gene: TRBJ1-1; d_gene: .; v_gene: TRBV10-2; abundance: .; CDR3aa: CASRAMNTEAFF; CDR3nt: TGCGCCAGCAGAGCAATGAACACTGAAGCTTTCTTT